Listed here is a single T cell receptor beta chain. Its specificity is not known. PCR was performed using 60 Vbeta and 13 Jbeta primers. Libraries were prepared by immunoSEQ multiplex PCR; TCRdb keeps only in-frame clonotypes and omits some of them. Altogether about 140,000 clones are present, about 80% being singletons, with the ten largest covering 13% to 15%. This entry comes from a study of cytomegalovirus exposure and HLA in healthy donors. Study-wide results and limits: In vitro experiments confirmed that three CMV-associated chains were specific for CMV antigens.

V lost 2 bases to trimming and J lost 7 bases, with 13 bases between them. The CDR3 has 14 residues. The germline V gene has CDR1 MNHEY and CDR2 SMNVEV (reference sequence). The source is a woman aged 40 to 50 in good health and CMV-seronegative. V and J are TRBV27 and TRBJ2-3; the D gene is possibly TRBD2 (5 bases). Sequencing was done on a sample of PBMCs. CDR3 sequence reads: CASSLVSNGNTQYF. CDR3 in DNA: TGTGCCAGCAGTTTAGTCTCCAACGGGAATACGCAGTATTTT.